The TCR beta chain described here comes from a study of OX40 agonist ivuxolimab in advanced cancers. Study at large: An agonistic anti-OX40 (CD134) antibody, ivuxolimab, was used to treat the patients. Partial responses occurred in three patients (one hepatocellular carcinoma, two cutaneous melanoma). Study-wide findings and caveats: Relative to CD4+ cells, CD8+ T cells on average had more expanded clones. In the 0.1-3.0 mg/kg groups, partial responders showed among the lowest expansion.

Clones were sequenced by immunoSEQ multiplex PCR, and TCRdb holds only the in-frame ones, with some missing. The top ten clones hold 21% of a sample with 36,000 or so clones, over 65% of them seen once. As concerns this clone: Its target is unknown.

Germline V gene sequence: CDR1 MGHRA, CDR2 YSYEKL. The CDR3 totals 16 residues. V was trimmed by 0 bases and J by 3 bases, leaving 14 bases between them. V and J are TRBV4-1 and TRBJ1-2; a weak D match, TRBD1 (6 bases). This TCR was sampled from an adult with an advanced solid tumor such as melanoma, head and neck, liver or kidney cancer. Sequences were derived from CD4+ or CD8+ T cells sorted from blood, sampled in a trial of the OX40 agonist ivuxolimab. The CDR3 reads CASSQDWRGRDYGYTF. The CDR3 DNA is TGCGCCAGCAGCCAAGATTGGCGGGGGCGGGACTATGGCTACACCTTC.